This is a list of T cell receptor beta chains from one sample in a study of blood T cells in healthy people across ages. MiXCR, run by TCRdb on the 5' RACE reads, gives a single entry per CDR3 protein. Of fewer than 2,000,000 distinct CDR3 sequences detected, about two fifths appear once; the ten largest clones hold under 25%. Sample: blood. These TCRs come from a human donor in good health. CDR3s include the opening cysteine and the closing phenylalanine or tryptophan. The order of the fields is clone size, J gene, D gene, V gene, CDR3 DNA, CDR3 protein. The D gene is left open where the match is weak. Not every row has a clone size; where given, it reads once, few, many or a size class.

abundance: NA
j_gene: TRBJ1-2
d_gene: TRBD1
v_gene: TRBV28
CDR3nt: TGTGCCTCAAATCGGAGGGGGACAGTCATTTACTATGGCTACACCTTC
CDR3aa: CASNRRGTVIYYGYTF

abundance: few
j_gene: TRBJ2-3
d_gene: NA
v_gene: TRBV20-1
CDR3nt: TGCAGTGCTAGAGACCCTAGCTGGGATACGCAGTATTTT
CDR3aa: CSARDPSWDTQYF

abundance: NA
j_gene: TRBJ2-7
d_gene: NA
v_gene: TRBV3-1
CDR3nt: TGTGCCAGCAGCCAACCGGGGAAGAGTGCTAGCGCTATCTCCTACGAGCAGTACTTC
CDR3aa: CASSQPGKSASAISYEQYF

abundance: NA
j_gene: TRBJ2-2
d_gene: TRBD2
v_gene: TRBV6-6
CDR3nt: TGTGCCAGCAGTTACTCGGGACTAGCCCCCTACGGGGAGCTGTTTTTT
CDR3aa: CASSYSGLAPYGELFF

abundance: once
j_gene: TRBJ2-7
d_gene: NA
v_gene: TRBV30
CDR3nt: TGTGCCTGGAGCCCCGGACTCTCCTACGAGCAGTACTTC
CDR3aa: CAWSPGLSYEQYF

abundance: many
j_gene: TRBJ2-5
d_gene: NA
v_gene: TRBV10-3
CDR3nt: TGTGCCTCGGTCGGCGCGAGCCGGGAGACCCAGTACTTC
CDR3aa: CASVGASRETQYF

abundance: NA
j_gene: TRBJ2-5
d_gene: NA
v_gene: TRBV10-3
CDR3nt: TGTGCCGCATCGGGGAGGGGGCAGTCAGAGACCCAGTACTTC
CDR3aa: CAASGRGQSETQYF

abundance: NA
j_gene: TRBJ2-7
d_gene: NA
v_gene: TRBV15
CDR3nt: TGTGCCACCAGCCTGAGGGGAGGCTCCTACGAGCAGTACTTC
CDR3aa: CATSLRGGSYEQYF

abundance: few
j_gene: TRBJ2-5
d_gene: NA
v_gene: TRBV29-1
CDR3nt: TGCAGCGGTTTCGGTCCGAAGGAGCAGTACTTC
CDR3aa: CSGFGPKEQYF

abundance: NA
j_gene: TRBJ2-5
d_gene: NA
v_gene: TRBV4-2
CDR3nt: TGTGCCAGCAGCCAAGAGGGGATTGCGGCTGGGGGGACCCAGTACTTC
CDR3aa: CASSQEGIAAGGTQYF

abundance: once
j_gene: TRBJ2-2
d_gene: TRBD1
v_gene: TRBV20-1
CDR3nt: TGCAGTGCTAGGTTTACAGGGGGGCGGAACACCGGGGAGCTGTTTTTT
CDR3aa: CSARFTGGRNTGELFF

abundance: NA
j_gene: TRBJ2-2
d_gene: NA
v_gene: TRBV30
CDR3nt: TGTGCCTGGAGTGTTGGGCCCACCGGGGAGCTGTTTTTT
CDR3aa: CAWSVGPTGELFF

abundance: NA
j_gene: TRBJ2-7
d_gene: TRBD1
v_gene: TRBV7-6
CDR3nt: TGTGCCAGCAGCGCCCGCACAGGGGTGAGCGAGCAGTACTTC
CDR3aa: CASSARTGVSEQYF

abundance: NA
j_gene: TRBJ2-5
d_gene: NA
v_gene: TRBV7-2
CDR3nt: TGTGCCAGCAGCCCCTTCAGGGAAATCCAAGAGACCCAGTACTTC
CDR3aa: CASSPFREIQETQYF

abundance: NA
j_gene: TRBJ1-1
d_gene: TRBD1
v_gene: TRBV2
CDR3nt: TGTGCCACCCGAAACAGGGGGCCTGAAGCTTTCTTT
CDR3aa: CATRNRGPEAFF

abundance: few
j_gene: TRBJ2-3
d_gene: TRBD2
v_gene: TRBV20-1
CDR3nt: TGCAGTGCTAGAGATCCGGCTAGCACTAGCGGGGATACGCAGTATTTT
CDR3aa: CSARDPASTSGDTQYF

abundance: once
j_gene: TRBJ2-1
d_gene: NA
v_gene: TRBV9
CDR3nt: TGTGCCAGCAGCCCCCGTGTCGCTTCCTACAATGAGCAGTTCTTC
CDR3aa: CASSPRVASYNEQFF

abundance: NA
j_gene: TRBJ1-5
d_gene: NA
v_gene: TRBV4-3
CDR3nt: TGCGCCAGCAGCCATGTGAGGGACGGTCAGCCCCAGCATTTT
CDR3aa: CASSHVRDGQPQHF

abundance: once
j_gene: TRBJ1-6
d_gene: NA
v_gene: TRBV4-3
CDR3nt: TGCGCCAGCAGCCAAGATGTAAATTCACCCCTCCACTTT
CDR3aa: CASSQDVNSPLHF

abundance: few
j_gene: TRBJ2-7
d_gene: NA
v_gene: TRBV13
CDR3nt: TGTGCCAGCAGCTCTGTTTCGCAGGGACACTACGAGCAGTACTTC
CDR3aa: CASSSVSQGHYEQYF

abundance: few
j_gene: TRBJ2-5
d_gene: TRBD2
v_gene: TRBV4-3
CDR3nt: TGCGCCAGCAGCCAAGCGGCTAGCGGGGGGGCAGAGACCCAGTACTTC
CDR3aa: CASSQAASGGAETQYF

abundance: NA
j_gene: TRBJ1-2
d_gene: NA
v_gene: TRBV4-2
CDR3nt: TGTGCCAGCAGCAATGGAGTAGGGGCACCACCAGCTAACTATGGCTACACCTTC
CDR3aa: CASSNGVGAPPANYGYTF

abundance: NA
j_gene: TRBJ2-1
d_gene: TRBD2
v_gene: TRBV4-3
CDR3nt: TGCGCCAGCAGCCAAGGTTTGCGGGGGAGAAGCTCCTACAATGAGCAGTTCTTC
CDR3aa: CASSQGLRGRSSYNEQFF

abundance: few
j_gene: TRBJ1-6
d_gene: NA
v_gene: TRBV12-3/TRBV12-4
CDR3nt: TGTGCCAGCAGCCCCGGGAGGTCCTATAATTCACCCCTCCACTTT
CDR3aa: CASSPGRSYNSPLHF

abundance: few
j_gene: TRBJ1-2
d_gene: NA
v_gene: TRBV5-1
CDR3nt: TGCGCCAGCAGCTGGGGGAACGTGGGCTCTGATGGCTACACCTTC
CDR3aa: CASSWGNVGSDGYTF

abundance: few
j_gene: TRBJ1-2
d_gene: TRBD1
v_gene: TRBV24-1
CDR3nt: TGTGCCACCAGTGATGAGGGGGCATCGGATGGCTACACCTTC
CDR3aa: CATSDEGASDGYTF

abundance: NA
j_gene: TRBJ1-1
d_gene: NA
v_gene: TRBV4-2
CDR3nt: TGTGCCAGCAGCCAGGGACAAACCACTGAAGCTTTCTTT
CDR3aa: CASSQGQTTEAFF

abundance: few
j_gene: TRBJ2-5
d_gene: NA
v_gene: TRBV20-1
CDR3nt: TGCAGTGCTCAATCATTACTGCAAGAGACCCAGTACTTC
CDR3aa: CSAQSLLQETQYF

abundance: NA
j_gene: TRBJ2-1
d_gene: TRBD2
v_gene: TRBV5-6
CDR3nt: TGTGCCAGCAGCTCACGTTTAGAGCGGGGAATTCACGATGAGCAGTTCTTC
CDR3aa: CASSSRLERGIHDEQFF

abundance: few
j_gene: TRBJ2-3
d_gene: TRBD2
v_gene: TRBV7-2
CDR3nt: TGTGCCAGCAGCTTAAGGGAGTTACTAGCGGGGGCACAAAGGGATACGCAGTATTTT
CDR3aa: CASSLRELLAGAQRDTQYF

abundance: NA
j_gene: TRBJ1-1
d_gene: NA
v_gene: TRBV29-1
CDR3nt: TGCAGCGCTACAGGGACCCTAGGCGCTGAAGCTTTCTTT
CDR3aa: CSATGTLGAEAFF

abundance: NA
j_gene: TRBJ1-2
d_gene: NA
v_gene: TRBV3-1
CDR3nt: TGTGCCAGCAGCCAAGTTTCGGGGGGTTCTGGCTACACCTTC
CDR3aa: CASSQVSGGSGYTF

abundance: few
j_gene: TRBJ2-5
d_gene: NA
v_gene: TRBV3-1
CDR3nt: TGTGCCAGCAGCCTTTTGACAGACCTACAAGAGACCCAGTACTTC
CDR3aa: CASSLLTDLQETQYF

abundance: NA
j_gene: TRBJ1-1
d_gene: NA
v_gene: TRBV12-3/TRBV12-4
CDR3nt: TGTGCCAGCAGTGCCGCCGGGGGGGGCACTGAAGCTTTCTTT
CDR3aa: CASSAAGGGTEAFF

abundance: NA
j_gene: TRBJ1-6
d_gene: NA
v_gene: TRBV5-1
CDR3nt: TGCGCCAGCAGCTTGGGGGACGGACGAAATTCACCCCTCCACTTT
CDR3aa: CASSLGDGRNSPLHF

abundance: NA
j_gene: TRBJ2-7
d_gene: TRBD1
v_gene: TRBV15
CDR3nt: TGTGCCACCAGCGGGGACAGGGGATACGAGCAGTACTTC
CDR3aa: CATSGDRGYEQYF

abundance: NA
j_gene: TRBJ1-4
d_gene: TRBD1
v_gene: TRBV7-2
CDR3nt: TGTGCCAGCAGCTTACGACAGGGTTATAATGAAAAACTGTTTTTT
CDR3aa: CASSLRQGYNEKLFF

abundance: NA
j_gene: TRBJ2-3
d_gene: NA
v_gene: TRBV7-8
CDR3nt: TGTGCCAGCAGCACCAGGGAGCTGGCCAGGGCGTCCACAGATACGCAGTATTTT
CDR3aa: CASSTRELARASTDTQYF

abundance: NA
j_gene: TRBJ2-5
d_gene: NA
v_gene: TRBV29-1
CDR3nt: TGCAGCGACTATTCTGCGACCCAGTACTTC
CDR3aa: CSDYSATQYF

abundance: few
j_gene: TRBJ2-5
d_gene: TRBD1
v_gene: TRBV29-1
CDR3nt: TGCAGCGTTGGAAGCAGGGGGCTTTGGGAGACCCAGTACTTC
CDR3aa: CSVGSRGLWETQYF

abundance: NA
j_gene: TRBJ1-5
d_gene: NA
v_gene: TRBV20-1
CDR3nt: TGCAGTGCTAAAGATCTAGGACAGCCAACTAATCAGCCCCAGCATTTT
CDR3aa: CSAKDLGQPTNQPQHF

abundance: NA
j_gene: TRBJ1-6
d_gene: NA
v_gene: TRBV14
CDR3nt: TGTGCCAGCAGCCAAGAACTGAATCCTTCACCCCTCCACTTT
CDR3aa: CASSQELNPSPLHF

abundance: few
j_gene: TRBJ1-2
d_gene: NA
v_gene: TRBV7-2
CDR3nt: TGTGCCAGCAGCTTAGATCCAGGGGATTATGGCTACACCTTC
CDR3aa: CASSLDPGDYGYTF

abundance: few
j_gene: TRBJ2-5
d_gene: TRBD2
v_gene: TRBV13
CDR3nt: TGTGCCAGCAGCTTAGAGTCTAGCGGTGATCAAGAGACCCAGTACTTC
CDR3aa: CASSLESSGDQETQYF

abundance: NA
j_gene: TRBJ2-7
d_gene: NA
v_gene: TRBV2
CDR3nt: TGTGCCAGCATGAGTGAGGAGCAGTACTTC
CDR3aa: CASMSEEQYF

abundance: few
j_gene: TRBJ1-2
d_gene: NA
v_gene: TRBV28
CDR3nt: TGTGCCAGCAGTTTACCAGCTACTTATGGCTACACCTTC
CDR3aa: CASSLPATYGYTF

abundance: NA
j_gene: TRBJ2-3
d_gene: NA
v_gene: TRBV7-2
CDR3nt: TGTGCCAGCAGCTTAGTCCTGGTCGGTACAGATACGCAGTATTTT
CDR3aa: CASSLVLVGTDTQYF

abundance: NA
j_gene: TRBJ2-7
d_gene: NA
v_gene: TRBV6-5
CDR3nt: TGTGCCAGCAGTTACTCGGCCTGGAACACCCGATCCTACGAGCAGTACTTC
CDR3aa: CASSYSAWNTRSYEQYF

abundance: many
j_gene: TRBJ2-1
d_gene: NA
v_gene: TRBV29-1
CDR3nt: TGCAGCGTGAACCACAATGAGCAGTTCTTC
CDR3aa: CSVNHNEQFF

abundance: few
j_gene: TRBJ1-5
d_gene: NA
v_gene: TRBV28
CDR3nt: TGTGCCAGCAGGACCCCTACAGGGTATGGGAATCAGCCCCAGCATTTT
CDR3aa: CASRTPTGYGNQPQHF

abundance: NA
j_gene: TRBJ2-4
d_gene: TRBD2
v_gene: TRBV2
CDR3nt: TGTGCCAGCAGTCCGACTAGCGGGGGATACAATGAGCAGTACTTC
CDR3aa: CASSPTSGGYNEQYF

abundance: NA
j_gene: TRBJ2-3
d_gene: NA
v_gene: TRBV20-1
CDR3nt: TGCAGTGCTAGAGGTGGGACAAGGGGGGGCGCAGATACGCAGTATTTT
CDR3aa: CSARGGTRGGADTQYF

abundance: many
j_gene: TRBJ1-2
d_gene: TRBD1
v_gene: TRBV6-6
CDR3nt: TGTGCCAGCAGTTTCTATAGAAAGGGACAGGGATATGGCTACACCTTC
CDR3aa: CASSFYRKGQGYGYTF